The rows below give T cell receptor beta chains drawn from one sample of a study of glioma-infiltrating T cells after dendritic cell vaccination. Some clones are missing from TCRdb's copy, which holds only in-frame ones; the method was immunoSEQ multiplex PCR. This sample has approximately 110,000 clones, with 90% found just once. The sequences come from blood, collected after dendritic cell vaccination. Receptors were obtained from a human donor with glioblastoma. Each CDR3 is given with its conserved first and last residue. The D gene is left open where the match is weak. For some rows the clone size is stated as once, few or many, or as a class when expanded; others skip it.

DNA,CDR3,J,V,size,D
TGTGCCAGCTCACGAAGCGGGGGTGGCTACAATGAGCAGTTCTTC,CASSRSGGGYNEQFF,TRBJ2-1,TRBV18,NA,TRBD2
TGTGCCAGCAGCGTTGGAGGAGTAGCCTACGAGCAGTACTTC,CASSVGGVAYEQYF,TRBJ2-7,TRBV9,NA,NA
TGTGCCAGTAGTATTTCCCCCAGGGCATCTCACCTAAATCAGCCCCAGCATTTT,CASSISPRASHLNQPQHF,TRBJ1-5,TRBV19,NA,NA
TGCAGCGTGTCGGACGGTGAGCGGCTGTTTTTT,CSVSDGERLFF,TRBJ1-4,TRBV29-1,NA,NA
TGTGCCAGCAGTTACAGGGATGGCTACACCTTC,CASSYRDGYTF,TRBJ1-2,TRBV6-1,few,NA
TGTGCCAGCAGTGAAGGACAGGGCTCGGGTGGGGCCAACGTCCTGACTTTC,CASSEGQGSGGANVLTF,TRBJ2-6,TRBV2,NA,TRBD1
TGTGCCAGCAGCTTCGGACAGGTGGTGTTCGAGCAGTACTTC,CASSFGQVVFEQYF,TRBJ2-7,TRBV5-6,NA,TRBD1
TGTGCCAGCGGAGGGGGCGGACAGCCCCAGCATTTT,CASGGGGQPQHF,TRBJ1-5,TRBV6-5,NA,TRBD1
TGTGCCAGCAGTCCATACAGGGTGAGGGGCACAGATACGCAGTATTTT,CASSPYRVRGTDTQYF,TRBJ2-3,TRBV27,NA,NA
TGTGCCATCAGTGACAACCGCGACTATGGCTACACCTTC,CAISDNRDYGYTF,TRBJ1-2,TRBV10-3,NA,NA
TGTGCCAGCAGGTTGACAGGGTACGGCTACACCTTC,CASRLTGYGYTF,TRBJ1-2,TRBV6-5,NA,TRBD1
TGTGCCAGCTCCCTCAAGGGGCCTCCAGATGTAAAACTGTTTTTT,CASSLKGPPDVKLFF,TRBJ1-4,TRBV18,NA,NA
TGTGCCAGCAGTTTAGGGGGCACCTCTGGAAACACCATATATTTT,CASSLGGTSGNTIYF,TRBJ1-3,TRBV27,NA,NA
TGTGCCAGCAGCAAATCAGCGGGAGGGGGGGACATTCAGTACTTC,CASSKSAGGGDIQYF,TRBJ2-4,TRBV7-3,NA,TRBD2
TGTGCCAGCAGTTTACATGACAGGCACACTGAAGCTTTCTTT,CASSLHDRHTEAFF,TRBJ1-1,TRBV27,few,NA
TGCAGCGTGAGGACAGGAGGGAACACTGAAGCTTTCTTT,CSVRTGGNTEAFF,TRBJ1-1,TRBV29-1,NA,TRBD1
TGTGCCAGCAGCTCCTCCCCACAGGGTAGGGACGAGCAGTACTTC,CASSSSPQGRDEQYF,TRBJ2-7,TRBV27,NA,NA
TGTGCCAGCTCAACTGACAGGGATCAGCCCCAGCATTTT,CASSTDRDQPQHF,TRBJ1-5,TRBV18,NA,TRBD1
TGTGCCAGCAGCTCGACAGGGAACAGCAATCAGCCCCAGCATTTT,CASSSTGNSNQPQHF,TRBJ1-5,TRBV7-9,NA,TRBD1
TGTGCCAGCAGCTTGGGGATACGGGAGAACAATCAGCCCCAGCATTTT,CASSLGIRENNQPQHF,TRBJ1-5,TRBV5-4,NA,NA
TGTGCCAGCTCACCAGTTCGCGACATCTCCTACGAGCAGTACTTC,CASSPVRDISYEQYF,TRBJ2-7,TRBV18,NA,NA
TGCAGCGTTCGGGAAGGGGGATCCTACGAGCAGTACTTC,CSVREGGSYEQYF,TRBJ2-7,TRBV29-1,NA,NA